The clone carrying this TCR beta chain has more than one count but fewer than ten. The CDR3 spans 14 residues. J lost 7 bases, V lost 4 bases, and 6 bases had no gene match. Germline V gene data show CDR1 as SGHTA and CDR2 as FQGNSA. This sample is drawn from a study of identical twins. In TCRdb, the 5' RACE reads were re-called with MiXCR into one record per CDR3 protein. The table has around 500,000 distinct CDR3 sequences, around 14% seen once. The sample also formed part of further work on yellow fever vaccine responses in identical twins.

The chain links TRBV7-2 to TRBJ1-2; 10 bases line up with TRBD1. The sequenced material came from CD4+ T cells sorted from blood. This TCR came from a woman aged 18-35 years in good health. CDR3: CASSYRTGGSGYTF. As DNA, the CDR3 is TGTGCCAGCAGCTACCGGACAGGGGGGTCTGGCTACACCTTC.